One sample yielded the 12 T cell receptor beta chains listed below, sequenced in a study of beta chain features in type 1 diabetes. Expressed TCRB transcripts were sequenced because the isolated RNA had all been reverse transcribed beforehand. Here immunoSEQ multiplex PCR was the method, and the copy in TCRdb shows in-frame clones only, minus some. The data hold 300,000 to 400,000 clones, with roughly 8.8% observed a single time. Their target antigens are unknown. The study's findings and limits: Shortening that was moderate but significant affected the TCRB CDR3s of Type 1 diabetes patients in all four CD4+ subsets.

The sample was central memory CD4+ T cells from blood. Every receptor here comes from a man aged 30 to 39 with type 1 diabetes.

The chain employs TRBV6-6 and TRBJ1-2; a possible D gene is TRBD1 (5 bases). The CDR3 sequence is 13 residues long. The germline V gene encodes CDR1 MNHNY and CDR2 SVGAGI (reference sequence). V lost 6 bases and J 4 bases, leaving 12 bases between the germline ends. CDR3 nucleotides: TGTGCCAGCAGGGAGACAGCTTTCTATGGCTACACCTTC. Amino acids: CASRETAFYGYTF.

In its sample, this clone was seen a few times. This chain connects TRBV27 to TRBJ2-3, with 12 nucleotides matching TRBD2. V lost 4 bases and J lost 1; bases outside the gene matches: 3. The germline V gene has CDR1 MNHEY and CDR2 SMNVEV (reference sequence). The CDR3 totals 16 residues. The CDR3 DNA sequence: TGTGCCAGCAGTTCTAGCGGGGGGGCTGGCACAGATACGCAGTATTTT. Its translation is CASSSSGGAGTDTQYF.

The gene calls are TRBV30 and TRBJ2-5, with 7 bases lining up with TRBD1. This CDR3 is 12 amino acids long. Germline trimming cut 3 bases from V and 4 bases from J; bases unmatched to any gene: 2. Per germline, CDR1 GTSNPN and CDR2 SVGIG (reference sequence). The CDR3 region is CAWSRQGETQYF. The CDR3 DNA sequence: TGTGCCTGGAGCAGACAGGGAGAGACCCAGTACTTC.

V usage is TRBV15 and J usage is TRBJ1-6; D unresolved. Germline loops: CDR1 LNHNV, CDR2 YYDKDF (reference sequence). The CDR3 spans 12 residues. Trimming took 0 bases from V and 14 from J, leaving 8 bases between them. CDR3 protein: CATSRDSSSLHF. DNA of the CDR3: TGTGCCACCAGCAGAGATAGTTCTTCCCTCCACTTT.

The chain has TRBV5-1 and TRBJ1-1; 7 bases agree with TRBD1. With 4 bases clipped from V and 0 bases from J, the junction kept 12 bases outside the gene matches. There are 17 residues in the CDR3. Germline V gene lookup returns CDR1 SGHRS and CDR2 YFSETQ. For the CDR3, the DNA is TGCGCCAGCAGCCTAGGAGGGGGCGGAGGGGTGAACACTGAAGCTTTCTTT. Protein product: CASSLGGGGGVNTEAFF. Complete variable domain (other parts from reference TRBV5-1 and TRBJ1-1): KAGVTQTPRYLIKTRGQQVTLSCSPISGHRSVSWYQQTPGQGLQFLFEYFSETQRNKGNFPGRFSGRQFSNSRSEMNVSTLELGDSALYLCASSLGGGGGVNTEAFFGQGTRLTVV.

This chain uses TRBV30 with TRBJ1-2; D perhaps matches TRBD1 (6 bases). Trimming left V 2 bases short and J 8 bases short, with 12 bases between. Per germline, CDR1 GTSNPN and CDR2 SVGIG (reference sequence). This CDR3 spans 12 amino acids. The CDR3 DNA reads TGTGCCTGGAGTTTGCAGGGGAACGGCTACACCTTC. This sequence encodes CAWSLQGNGYTF.

In DNA, the CDR3 is TGTGCCAGCAGCGTAGGACTAGCGGCTAACACCGGGGAGCTGTTTTTT. As protein: CASSVGLAANTGELFF. The chain has TRBV9 and TRBJ2-2; 9 bases agree with TRBD2. With 0 bases clipped from V and 2 bases from J, the junction kept 2 bases outside the gene matches. The CDR3 has 16 amino acids. Germline-derived CDR1 and CDR2 are SGDLS and YYNGEE.

The V call is TRBV30, the J call TRBJ2-7; D is tentatively TRBD1 or TRBD2 (5 bases each). The V gene's germline CDR1 is GTSNPN and CDR2 SVGIG (reference sequence). This CDR3 comprises 14 residues. V was clipped by 0 bases and J by 6 bases, with 15 bases between them. The chain's CDR3 is CAWSVRDQGSEQYF. In DNA form, the CDR3 reads TGTGCCTGGAGTGTACGGGATCAGGGAAGCGAGCAGTACTTC. The full variable domain, rest sourced from reference TRBV30 and TRBJ2-7, is SQTIHQWPATLVQPVGSPLSLECTVEGTSNPNLYWYRQAAGRGLQLLFYSVGIGQISSEVPQNLSASRPQDRQFILSSKKLLLSDSGFYLCAWSVRDQGSEQYFGPGTRLTVT.

This clone has a handful of counts. The CDR3 nucleotides read TGCAGCGCTCCGGACAGGGAAGGAAACACCATATATTTT. It is translated as CSAPDREGNTIYF. The chain combines TRBV29-1 with TRBJ1-3; 8 bases line up with TRBD1. Trimming took 7 bases from V and 4 from J; bases not matched to a gene: 6. Germline V CDR1 and CDR2: SQVTM, ANQGSEA. This CDR3 is built from 13 residues.

The chain recombines TRBV7-9 with TRBJ1-2; 7 nucleotides agree with TRBD1. Germline-derived CDR1 and CDR2 are SEHNR and FQNEAQ (reference sequence). This CDR3 is 14 amino acids long. Trimming at V came to 5 bases and at J to 4 bases, leaving 7 bases not matched to a gene. The CDR3 DNA reads TGTGCCAGCAGCGAACAGACAGGGATCTATGGCTACACCTTC. This encodes CASSEQTGIYGYTF. Filled out from reference TRBV7-9 and TRBJ1-2, the complete variable domain reads DTGVSQNPRHKITKRGQNVTFRCDPISEHNRLYWYRQTLGQGPEFLTYFQNEAQLEKSRLLSDRFSAERPKGSFSTLEIQRTEQGDSAMYLCASSEQTGIYGYTFGSGTRLTVV.

The CDR3 loop is CASSQMAGGGNSPLHF. In nucleotides, the CDR3 is TGCGCCAGCAGCCAAATGGCTGGGGGGGGGAATTCACCCCTCCACTTT. This chain joins TRBV5-1 and TRBJ1-6; a weak D match, TRBD1 (5 bases). The CDR3 length is 16 residues. V dropped 4 bases and J dropped 7 bases, with 18 bases sitting between them. Germline CDR1 and CDR2: SGHRS and YFSETQ.

This chain connects TRBV19 to TRBJ2-7; tentatively, D is TRBD1 (6 bases). This CDR3 contains 14 residues. CDR1 and CDR2 (germline): LNHDA, SQIVND (reference sequence). Trimming cost V 7 bases and J 2 bases, with 15 bases left between them. The CDR3 protein is CASTLSHRAYEQYF. The CDR3, as DNA: TGTGCCAGTACCCTCTCCCACAGGGCCTACGAGCAGTACTTC. Complete variable domain (other parts from reference TRBV19 and TRBJ2-7): DGGITQSPKYLFRKEGQNVTLSCEQNLNHDAMYWYRQDPGQGLRLIYYSQIVNDFQKGDIAEGYSVSREKKESFPLTVTSAQKNPTAFYLCASTLSHRAYEQYFGPGTRLTVT.